The clone carrying this T cell receptor (beta chain) was observed many times. Its target is unknown. Amplification from RNA transcripts yielded the TCR beta CDR3 regions. Second-round multiplex PCR came after a first-round RT-PCR that employed HTBI primers. MiXCR, run by TCRdb on the multiplex PCR reads, gives a single entry per CDR3 protein. The data contain roughly 400,000 distinct CDR3 sequences, 15% to 20% of them seen just once; the ten biggest clones take up 1.6%. This sample was taken from a study of Graves' ophthalmopathy and Graves' hyperthyroidism. Study findings and constraints: The model forecast ophthalmopathy progression, reaching 60% to 71% sensitivity and approximately 79% specificity. Appearing in blood as well were most expanded thyroid clonotypes above 0.001 frequency.

Patients with other autoimmune diseases, uncontrolled infections, pregnancy or lactation were excluded. PBMCs had their origin in fresh peripheral blood (about 10 ml). CDR1 LNHDA and CDR2 SQIVND come from the germline V gene (reference sequence). Trimming shortened V by 8 bases and J by 4 bases, and 20 bases separated the two germline ends. The CDR3 length is 15 residues. This chain connects TRBV19 to TRBJ1-2; D is uncertain. The sequence came from a woman aged 18-30 years with Graves' ophthalmopathy. Sequencing was done on a sample of peripheral blood. As DNA, the CDR3 is TGTGCCAGTTTCGGACGGCACCCGCCTTTCTATGGCTACACCTTC. Translated, it gives CASFGRHPPFYGYTF.